These T cell receptor beta chains were read from a single sample in a study of shared clonotypes between healthy human individuals. Sequenced by immunoSEQ multiplex PCR; TCRdb stores in-frame clones only, minus some. The sample holds 2 million to 2.5 million clones; just over 90% are singletons and the top ten take 0.39%. Sequencing used naive CD4+ T cells from PBMCs. These receptors all come from a man aged 18 to 29 in good health. Some clones in this sample may be carry-over from other donors' samples. Each CDR3 is given with its conserved first and last residue. A D gene is named only where the DNA matches it firmly. Size is stated for part of the rows, as once, few or many counts, or as a class when the clone is expanded.

13 | TRBJ2-1 | TRBV6-1 | . | . | CASRMRSYNEQFF | TGTGCCAGCAGAATGAGGTCCTACAATGAGCAGTTCTTC
14 | TRBJ2-7 | TRBV28 | . | . | CASSPQGPKHEQYF | TGTGCCAGCAGTCCCCAGGGCCCTAAACACGAGCAGTACTTC
14 | TRBJ1-2 | TRBV7-2 | . | once | CASSLPDSRGGYTF | TGTGCCAGCAGCTTACCGGACAGCCGGGGGGGCTACACCTTC
18 | TRBJ2-7 | TRBV10-1 | . | few | CASSGANLRAQAPYEQYF | TGCGCCAGCAGCGGAGCAAACCTGAGGGCTCAAGCGCCATACGAGCAGTACTTC
12 | TRBJ2-5 | TRBV2 | . | . | CASRTLQETQYF | TGTGCCAGCAGGACACTTCAAGAGACCCAGTACTTC
16 | TRBJ2-2 | TRBV2 | TRBD2 | . | CASSGTSGRTSGELFF | TGTGCCAGCAGTGGGACTAGCGGGAGGACCTCCGGGGAGCTGTTTTTT
13 | TRBJ2-3 | TRBV14 | . | . | CASSQPQTYTQYF | TGTGCCAGCAGCCAACCTCAAACATATACGCAGTATTTT
16 | TRBJ2-7 | TRBV27 | TRBD1 | . | CASSFSRWQGVYEQYF | TGTGCCAGCAGTTTTTCCCGGTGGCAGGGGGTTTACGAGCAGTACTTC
13 | TRBJ2-7 | TRBV6-5 | . | once | CASSRTGGPEQYF | TGTGCCAGCAGTCGTACCGGGGGCCCCGAGCAGTACTTC
13 | TRBJ1-1 | TRBV6-6 | TRBD1 | once | CASAPRGGTEAFF | TGTGCCAGTGCCCCCAGGGGGGGCACTGAAGCTTTCTTT
18 | TRBJ1-1 | TRBV18 | . | . | CASSPATTADSSNTEAFF | TGTGCCAGCTCACCTGCCACGACTGCCGACAGCTCGAACACTGAAGCTTTCTTT
13 | TRBJ2-2 | TRBV6-1 | . | . | CASDSPNTGELFF | TGTGCCAGCGACAGCCCGAACACCGGGGAGCTGTTTTTT
15 | TRBJ1-3 | TRBV18 | . | . | CASSPLQGEGNTIYF | TGTGCCAGCTCACCATTACAGGGTGAGGGGAACACCATATATTTT
12 | TRBJ1-2 | TRBV7-2 | . | few | CASSLWPHGYTF | TGTGCCAGCAGCTTGTGGCCCCATGGCTACACCTTC
15 | TRBJ1-2 | TRBV6-5 | TRBD1 | . | CASSRISGGYYGYTF | TGTGCCAGCAGTCGAATTTCAGGGGGTTACTATGGCTACACCTTC
14 | TRBJ1-3 | TRBV5-8 | . | . | CASTELSSGNTIYF | TGTGCCAGCACCGAACTGAGCTCTGGAAACACCATATATTTT
13 | TRBJ2-1 | TRBV7-2 | . | . | CASSLLISTEQFF | TGTGCCAGCAGCTTATTAATTTCTACTGAGCAGTTCTTC
12 | TRBJ1-1 | TRBV15 | . | few | CATSRMGDMPFF | TGTGCCACCAGCAGGATGGGGGACATGCCTTTCTTT
13 | TRBJ1-2 | TRBV28 | TRBD1 | . | CASSPPRGHGYTF | TGTGCCAGCAGTCCTCCCAGGGGGCATGGCTACACCTTC
18 | TRBJ2-7 | TRBV1 | . | . | CTSSVGQGYFVGSYEQYF | TGCACCAGCAGTGTTGGGCAGGGTTATTTCGTTGGGTCCTACGAGCAGTACTTC
14 | TRBJ2-5 | TRBV4-3 | . | . | CASSQGLGGETQYF | TGCGCCAGCAGCCAAGGCCTAGGGGGGGAGACCCAGTACTTC
13 | TRBJ2-7 | TRBV29-1 | TRBD1 | . | CSAHRDSPYEQYF | TGCAGCGCTCATCGGGACAGCCCCTACGAGCAGTACTTC
13 | TRBJ1-2 | TRBV6-5 | . | few | CASSATKGPGYTF | TGTGCCAGCAGCGCCACTAAGGGCCCCGGCTACACCTTC
15 | TRBJ2-6 | TRBV28 | . | . | CASSLGGSGANVLTF | TGTGCCAGCAGTTTAGGGGGCTCTGGGGCCAACGTCCTGACTTTC
14 | TRBJ1-5 | TRBV30 | . | . | CAWSVVRVNQPQHF | TGTGCCTGGAGTGTGGTCAGGGTCAATCAGCCCCAGCATTTT
11 | TRBJ1-1 | TRBV20-1 | . | . | CSASRAPEAFF | TGCAGTGCGAGCAGGGCTCCTGAAGCTTTCTTT
16 | TRBJ1-4 | TRBV4-2 | TRBD1 | . | CASSRLDRATNEKLFF | TGTGCCAGCAGCCGCCTAGACAGGGCAACTAATGAAAAACTGTTTTTT
15 | TRBJ2-7 | TRBV9 | . | . | CASSPRQGYGSEQYF | TGTGCCAGCAGCCCCAGACAGGGATACGGGAGCGAGCAGTACTTC
15 | TRBJ2-2 | TRBV2 | . | . | CASSGIRGNTGELFF | TGTGCCAGCAGTGGTATCAGGGGGAACACCGGGGAGCTGTTTTTT
15 | TRBJ2-7 | TRBV5-4 | . | . | CASSSRLDGPYEQYF | TGTGCCAGCAGCTCCAGACTAGACGGCCCCTACGAGCAGTACTTC
13 | TRBJ2-5 | TRBV5-1 | . | few | CASSLGGQETQYF | TGCGCCAGCAGCTTGGGTGGACAAGAGACCCAGTACTTC
15 | TRBJ1-1 | TRBV10-3 | . | . | CATRFLGTANTEAFF | TGTGCCACCCGGTTCTTAGGAACAGCGAACACTGAAGCTTTCTTT
13 | TRBJ2-2 | TRBV5-8 | . | . | CASTETSTGELFF | TGTGCCAGCACAGAGACATCAACCGGGGAGCTGTTTTTT
15 | TRBJ2-1 | TRBV4-1 | . | . | CASSQGLVGYNEQFF | TGCGCCAGCAGCCAAGGACTAGTTGGGTACAATGAGCAGTTCTTC
11 | TRBJ2-7 | TRBV2 | . | . | CASSGTYEQYF | TGTGCCAGCTCAGGGACCTACGAGCAGTACTTC
19 | TRBJ2-3 | TRBV27 | . | . | CASSLSRGRHRPSTDTQYF | TGTGCCAGCAGTTTATCCAGGGGTCGCCACCGACCTAGCACAGATACGCAGTATTTT
12 | TRBJ2-3 | TRBV29-1 | . | . | CSVPWGADTQYF | TGCAGCGTCCCCTGGGGGGCAGATACGCAGTATTTT
14 | TRBJ1-4 | TRBV2 | . | . | CASSVREAVGKLFF | TGTGCCAGCAGTGTCCGGGAAGCTGTCGGAAAACTGTTTTTT
16 | TRBJ2-1 | TRBV4-3 | . | . | CASSQSTARTYNEQFF | TGCGCCAGCAGCCAAAGTACAGCCCGAACCTACAATGAGCAGTTCTTC
17 | TRBJ2-7 | TRBV4-3 | TRBD1 | . | CASSRGRLGTVSYEQYF | TGCGCCAGCAGCCGCGGTCGTCTCGGGACAGTGTCCTACGAGCAGTACTTC
14 | TRBJ2-5 | TRBV19 | TRBD2 | . | CASMSTSGIETQYF | TGTGCCAGTATGTCGACTAGCGGGATTGAGACCCAGTACTTC
11 | TRBJ2-7 | TRBV28 | . | . | CASSRSHEQYF | TGTGCCAGCTCAAGGTCCCACGAGCAGTACTTC
15 | TRBJ1-1 | TRBV30 | . | . | CAWSGEPRVGTEAFF | TGTGCCTGGAGTGGGGAACCCCGGGTAGGCACTGAAGCTTTCTTT
14 | TRBJ2-2 | TRBV5-4 | TRBD2 | . | CASSGTSGTGELFF | TGTGCCAGCAGCGGGACTAGCGGGACCGGGGAGCTGTTTTTT
15 | TRBJ2-1 | TRBV2 | TRBD2 | . | CASSEGLAGRIEQFF | TGTGCCAGCAGTGAGGGACTAGCGGGTCGAATTGAGCAGTTCTTC
15 | TRBJ2-1 | TRBV5-1 | TRBD2 | . | CASIALAGGPNEQFF | TGCGCCAGTATCGCACTAGCGGGAGGGCCTAATGAGCAGTTCTTC
17 | TRBJ1-1 | TRBV27 | TRBD1 | . | CASSLSRDRGAITEAFF | TGTGCCAGCAGTTTATCCCGGGACAGGGGCGCGATCACTGAAGCTTTCTTT
16 | TRBJ2-1 | TRBV5-1 | . | . | CASSLVGDSSYNEQFF | TGCGCCAGCAGCTTGGTTGGGGATTCCTCCTACAATGAGCAGTTCTTC
13 | TRBJ1-1 | TRBV6-4 | . | . | CASSDSGGEQAFF | TGTGCCAGCAGTGACAGCGGGGGAGAGCAAGCTTTCTTT
11 | TRBJ1-1 | TRBV2 | . | few | CASKSRVEAFF | TGTGCCAGCAAATCCAGGGTTGAAGCTTTCTTT
13 | TRBJ2-7 | TRBV28 | . | . | CAARTEFSYEQYF | TGTGCCGCCCGGACTGAATTCTCCTACGAGCAGTACTTC
14 | TRBJ1-1 | TRBV28 | . | . | CASRAWGPNTEAFF | TGTGCCAGCAGGGCATGGGGCCCGAACACTGAAGCTTTCTTT
15 | TRBJ2-1 | TRBV7-9 | . | . | CASSGAPGTYNEQFF | TGTGCCAGCAGTGGGGCACCGGGCACCTACAATGAGCAGTTCTTC
13 | TRBJ2-2 | TRBV25-1 | . | . | CASSEVNTGELFF | TGTGCCAGCAGTGAGGTCAACACCGGGGAGCTGTTTTTT
19 | TRBJ2-6 | TRBV5-5 | . | . | CASSLAEVRLSSGANVLTF | TGTGCCAGCAGCTTGGCCGAGGTACGGCTAAGCTCTGGGGCCAACGTCCTGACTTTC
14 | TRBJ1-1 | TRBV6-6 | TRBD1 | . | CASSPGTGSTEAFF | TGTGCCAGCAGTCCCGGGACAGGGAGCACTGAAGCTTTCTTT
17 | TRBJ2-6 | TRBV28 | TRBD1 | . | CASSFQGQSSGANVLTF | TGTGCCAGCAGTTTCCAGGGACAGTCGTCTGGGGCCAACGTCCTGACTTTC
15 | TRBJ2-5 | TRBV5-1 | . | . | CASSSAGTAGETQYF | TGCGCCAGCAGCAGCGCCGGGACGGCGGGGGAGACCCAGTACTTC
13 | TRBJ1-5 | TRBV6-5 | . | . | CASSLGRSQPQHF | TGTGCCAGCAGTCTAGGACGATCTCAGCCCCAGCATTTT